The entry that follows covers one T cell receptor (beta chain) sequence. Generated by immunoSEQ multiplex PCR, the TCRdb table keeps only in-frame clones and is missing some. The sample lists approximately 70,000 clones; nearly 85% were seen once. Germline V gene lookup returns CDR1 MNHEY and CDR2 SMNVEV (reference sequence). This CDR3 has 15 amino acids. V was trimmed by 0 bases and J by 0 bases, leaving 8 bases between them. These data come from a study of control samples from healthy donors and cancer patients. This clonotype originated in a middle-aged man in good health. The chain is built from TRBV27 and TRBJ2-5; maybe TRBD2 (5 bases). Sequencing used blood. CDR3 bases: TGTGCCAGCAGTTTATCGGGAGAGTACCAAGAGACCCAGTACTTC. Translated: CASSLSGEYQETQYF.